This TCR beta chain was sequenced in a study of Ad26.COV2.S vaccination and SARS-CoV-2 variants. General observations from the study: The placebo group had lower spike-specific TCR breadth than the vaccine recipients did.

Germline V gives CDR1 SEHNR, CDR2 FQNEAQ (reference sequence). The trim removed 3 bases at V and 2 bases at J, leaving 2 bases unmatched. The CDR3 spans 14 residues. Treatment described: approximately 18 received Ad26.COV2.S at low or high dose, single or two shots; several received placebo; per-sample allocation not given. Vaccine and placebo recipients were sampled on day 63 after the first injection. As concerns this clone: Its antigen remains unidentified.

Some clones are missing from TCRdb's copy, which holds only in-frame ones; the method was immunoSEQ multiplex PCR. The data hold 300,000 to 400,000 clones, with roughly 91% observed a single time. Sequenced here: peripheral blood, sampled in a trial of Ad26.COV2.S vaccine versus placebo. This rearrangement joins TRBV7-9 to TRBJ2-7; 9 nucleotides agree with TRBD2. The source of this sequence is a person aged 18-60 years who received the Ad26.COV2.S COVID-19 vaccine or a placebo. The CDR3 sequence: CASSLSSGAYEQYF. DNA of the CDR3: TGTGCCAGCAGCTTGTCTAGCGGGGCCTACGAGCAGTACTTC.